This T cell receptor (beta chain) was sequenced in a study of T cell repertoires in cytomegalovirus infection. The wider study: CMV infection plus the matching HLA type was flagged by public TCR beta signatures. Study conclusions and caveats: Clonotype analysis showed dominance of the ex vivo response by HLA-C-restricted CMV-specific TCR beta clonotypes.

As to this clonotype: Antigen: not known.

The CDR3 is 11 amino acids. CDR1 SEHNR and CDR2 FQNEAQ come from the germline V gene (reference sequence). With 9 bases removed from V and 6 bases from J, the gap between germline ends came to 11 bases. TCRdb re-derived calls from the reads in MiXCR, one entry per CDR3 protein. The sample includes about 260,000 distinct CDR3 sequences, around 15% of them seen just once. The TCR originated in a human donor in good health (CMV status not recorded). Some clones in this sample may be carry-over from other donors' samples. J is TRBJ1-2 and V is TRBV7-9; D gene ambiguous. The sample was PBMCs. The CDR3 DNA follows: TGTGCCAGTTGGTCGATGGATGGCTACACCTTC. This translates into CASWSMDGYTF.